The 10 T cell receptor beta chains given below trace back to one sample, sequenced in a study of patients and donors after allogeneic stem cell transplantation. TCRdb re-called the RT-PCR reads through MiXCR, storing one row per CDR3 protein. The table lists more than 850,000 distinct CDR3 sequences, about 20% of them singletons, with roughly 6% in the top ten. Material: blood, either unsorted or a sorted T cell fraction (not recorded which). All receptors derive from a human donor who was either an allogeneic HSCT recipient or a stem cell or donor lymphocyte infusion donor (not recorded which). It is not recorded whose cells these are; they may come from a transplant donor.

The genes are TRBV9 and TRBJ2-5; D unclear. CDR3 length: 16 amino acids. With 2 bases removed from V and 5 bases from J, the gap between germline ends came to 19 bases. Looked up from germline, CDR1 is SGDLS and CDR2 is YYNGEE. For the CDR3, the DNA is TGTGCCAGCAGCGTCGGATACGAAAGGGATGGGGAGACCCAGTACTTC. This sequence encodes CASSVGYERDGETQYF.

The rearrangement links TRBV20-1 to TRBJ2-3; tentative D call: TRBD2 (5 bases). Germline CDR1 reads DFQATT; CDR2 reads SNEGSKA (reference sequence). V was pared by 6 bases and J by 5 bases, with 18 bases between. This CDR3 comprises 14 residues. CDR3 DNA: TGCAGTGCCGGAGGCCTAAGAACGAAAGATACGCAGTATTTT. It codes for CSAGGLRTKDTQYF.

The rearrangement joins TRBV5-1 to TRBJ1-2; no reliable D call. V was trimmed by 1 base and J by 6 bases, leaving 7 bases between them. From germline, CDR1 is SGHRS and CDR2 YFSETQ. The CDR3 is 12 residues long. CDR3 sequence (DNA): TGCGCCAGCAGCTTGCCCCAGGATGGCTACACCTTC. Amino acids: CASSLPQDGYTF.

Concerning this clonotype itself: A read error may produce the germline difference seen at one junction end. The chain uses TRBV4-1 and TRBJ1-2; 9 positions agree with TRBD1. The CDR3 totals 14 residues. Germline CDR1 MGHRA, CDR2 YSYEKL. CDR3 nucleotides: TGCGCCAGCAGCCAGGTCGGGACAGGGCCCAGATGGCCCTTC. Protein: CASSQVGTGPRWPF.

V usage is TRBV5-1 and J usage is TRBJ2-1, with 12 bases matching TRBD1. The V segment lost 7 bases and the J segment 7 bases; nucleotides outside the gene matches: 12. This CDR3 has 16 residues. Germline values: CDR1 SGHRS, CDR2 YFSETQ. The CDR3 region is CASVSVRDRGLNEQFF. CDR3 coding DNA: TGCGCCAGCGTCTCCGTCCGGGACAGGGGGCTGAATGAGCAGTTCTTC. The complete variable domain, with remaining parts taken from reference TRBV5-1 and TRBJ2-1, reads KAGVTQTPRYLIKTRGQQVTLSCSPISGHRSVSWYQQTPGQGLQFLFEYFSETQRNKGNFPGRFSGRQFSNSRSEMNVSTLELGDSALYLCASVSVRDRGLNEQFFGPGTRLTVL.

This clonotype has more than one count but fewer than ten. This chain connects TRBV2 to TRBJ2-3; a possible D gene is TRBD1 (6 bases). The CDR3 has 16 amino acids. V lost 3 bases and J 2 bases, leaving 15 bases between the germline ends. CDR1 SNHLY and CDR2 FYNNEI come from the germline V gene. The CDR3 is CASSEGTNQPTDTQYF. For the CDR3, the DNA is TGTGCCAGCAGTGAGGGGACAAACCAGCCCACAGATACGCAGTATTTT.

The chain is built from TRBV5-1 and TRBJ2-1; TRBD2 matches at 10 bases. The CDR3 covers 19 residues. V lost 1 base to trimming and J lost 0 bases; unmatched junction nucleotides: 10. The V gene's germline CDR1 is SGHRS and CDR2 YFSETQ. This CDR3 is CASSLLRLAGVISYNEQFF. CDR3 coding DNA: TGCGCCAGCAGCTTGCTTCGGCTAGCGGGGGTTATCTCCTACAATGAGCAGTTCTTC.

The gene calls are TRBV6-1 and TRBJ2-7; perhaps TRBD2 as D (6 bases). Trimming left V 5 bases short and J 5 bases short, with 16 bases between. The CDR3 loop spans 14 amino acids. Looked up from germline, CDR1 is MNHNS and CDR2 is SASEGT. The CDR3 coding sequence is TGTGCCAGCAGTAGGGACTTCACGGGGGACGAGCAGTACTTC. It specifies CASSRDFTGDEQYF.

In this sample, this clonotype turned up a few times. J is TRBJ1-1 and V is TRBV15; D remains unclear. This CDR3 is built from 15 residues. Deletions cut 0 bases from V and 6 bases from J, with 14 bases between. The germline V gene encodes CDR1 LNHNV and CDR2 YYDKDF (reference sequence). CDR3 sequence (DNA): TGTGCCACCAGCAGAGAGGAGACTGGTGGGGCTGAAGCTTTCTTT. Its translation: CATSREETGGAEAFF.

This clonotype was seen a few times. The rearrangement uses TRBV10-3 and TRBJ1-3, with a weak D call TRBD1 (5 bases). The CDR3 runs 13 residues. With 6 bases removed from V and 4 bases from J, the gap between germline ends came to 10 bases. Germline loops: CDR1 ENHRY, CDR2 SYGVKD. DNA of the CDR3: TGTGCCATCAGGGTGGGACCCGGAAACACCATATATTTT. Amino acids: CAIRVGPGNTIYF.